This entry lists 20 T cell receptor beta chains sequenced from one sample in a study of esophageal squamous cell carcinoma under preoperative chemotherapy. MiXCR, run by TCRdb on the PCR reads, gives a single entry per CDR3 protein. The sample has approximately 12,000 distinct CDR3 sequences; 45% to 55% are singletons. This sample's time point: before preoperative PTX-NDP chemotherapy. This material was acquired from a patient given preoperative chemotherapy. These receptors were taken from a human donor with esophageal squamous cell carcinoma. The donor label of this sample is uncertain.

Turning to this clonotype: An end of the junction differs from the germline gene, which may be a read error. The chain has TRBV6-1 and TRBJ2-3; D perhaps matches TRBD1 (5 bases). This CDR3 spans 14 amino acids. The V gene's germline CDR1 is MNHNS and CDR2 SASEGT. This chain's CDR3 is CASKELWGKDTQYF. The CDR3 nucleotides are TGTGCCAGCAAGGAGCTGTGGGGCAAAGACACGCAGTATTTC.

V and J are TRBV6-5 and TRBJ2-3, with D uncertain. Germline V gives CDR1 MNHEY, CDR2 SVGAGI. The CDR3 runs to 13 residues. V was pared by 1 base and J by 1 base, with 3 bases between. CDR3: CASSYWRTDTQYF. In nucleotides, the CDR3 is TGTGCCAGCAGTTACTGGCGCACAGATACGCAGTATTTT.

The V call is TRBV20-1, the J call TRBJ2-1; 9 positions match TRBD2. The CDR3 is 18 residues long. After removal of 1 base from V and 4 bases from J, the junction contained 14 bases not matched to a gene. CDR1 and CDR2 from the germline V gene are DFQATT and SNEGSKA (reference sequence). The CDR3, as DNA: TGCAGTGCTAGAGGGTGGGGGCGGGAGGGCTTAGTTTACAATGAGCAGTTCTTC. This codes for CSARGWGREGLVYNEQFF.

The rearrangement uses TRBV6-5 and TRBJ2-1, with 9 positions matching TRBD1. CDR3 length: 16 residues. The V segment lost 1 base and the J segment 8 bases; nucleotides outside the gene matches: 9. Germline V gives CDR1 MNHEY, CDR2 SVGAGI. Here the CDR3 DNA reads TGTGCCAGCAGTTACTGGCCGGGACAGGGTCGGGATGAGCAGTTCTTC. It encodes CASSYWPGQGRDEQFF.

This clonotype is medium-sized in the sample. V gene TRBV12-3 or TRBV12-4 combines with J gene TRBJ2-3, with TRBD2 matching 10 bases. Germline trimming cut 6 bases from V and 6 bases from J; bases unmatched to any gene: 6. This CDR3 comprises 14 residues. The CDR3 loop reads CASSPASGSDTQYF. In nucleotides, the CDR3 is TGTGCCAGCAGCCCCGCTAGCGGGAGCGATACGCAGTATTTT.

This clonotype was seen only once. J is TRBJ2-1 and V is TRBV6-1; perhaps TRBD1 as D (5 bases). The tail of the sequence fits TRBJ2-3 better, so the J call may be wrong. The V gene's germline CDR1 is MNHNS and CDR2 SASEGT. The CDR3 is 16 residues long. CDR3: CASSELGRSAKNMQYF. CDR3 coding DNA: TGTGCCAGCAGTGAATTGGGGCGGAGCGCCAAAAATATGCAGTATTTT.

This clonotype has only a few counts. The chain is built from TRBV7-8 and TRBJ2-1; perhaps TRBD1 as D (7 bases). This CDR3 region has 18 residues. V lost 0 bases and J lost 4, with 19 bases in between. In germline, CDR1 is SGHVS, CDR2 FQNEAQ. This chain's CDR3 is CASSLARGLGRDYNEQFF. The CDR3 DNA reads as TGTGCCAGCAGCTTAGCAAGGGGGCTGGGGCGGGATTACAATGAGCAGTTCTTC.

The chain has TRBV11-2 and TRBJ2-5, with 8 bases identical to TRBD1. With the DNA end fitting TRBJ2-7 better, the J assignment may be wrong. The V gene's germline CDR1 is SGHAT and CDR2 FQNNGV. The CDR3 loop spans 16 amino acids. CDR3 sequence: CASSPLSTGAAYEQYF. The CDR3 region has the DNA TGTGCCAGCAGCCCGTTATCGACAGGGGCCGCCTACGAGCAGTACTTC.

Regarding this clonotype: The junction shows a germline mismatch at one end, possibly a read error. J is TRBJ1-6 and V is TRBV6-1; TRBD1 aligns across 7 bases. This CDR3 is 14 amino acids long. Germline CDR1 and CDR2: MNHNS and SASEGT. CDR3 loop: CASNNRGGSYEQYF. CDR3 DNA sequence: TGTGCCAGCAATAACAGGGGTGGCAGCTACGAGCAGTACTTT.

The V call is TRBV6-5, the J call TRBJ2-1; D remains unclear. V lost 0 bases, J lost 9 bases, and 9 bases lay in between. Germline lookup yields CDR1 MNHEY and CDR2 SVGAGI. The CDR3 spans 13 residues. CDR3 protein: CASSYSHLSEQFF. In DNA, the CDR3 is TGTGCCAGCAGTTACTCTCACCTCAGTGAGCAGTTCTTC.

This clonotype is a singleton in its sample. The CDR3: CASRRRGAARELFF. For the CDR3, the DNA is TGTGCCAGCAGGCGACGGGGGGCGGCCCGGGAGCTGTTTTTT. This rearrangement joins TRBV12-3 or TRBV12-4 to TRBJ2-2, with TRBD2 as a possible D gene (7 bases). Trimming took 6 bases from V and 9 from J, leaving 17 bases between them. The CDR3 runs 14 residues.

The CDR3 sequence: CASSYRLEGMAGNSPLHF. For the CDR3, the DNA is TGTGCCAGCAGTTACCGACTTGAGGGGATGGCGGGGAATTCACCCCTCCACTTT. J is TRBJ1-6 and V is TRBV6-5; D is possibly TRBD1 (5 bases). CDR1 and CDR2 from the germline V gene are MNHEY and SVGAGI. CDR3 length: 18 residues. The V and J ends lost 2 bases and 7 bases respectively, with 21 bases between them.

This clonotype showed up many times. The chain uses TRBV6-1 and TRBJ2-5; D is unclear. CDR1 and CDR2 from the germline V gene are MNHNS and SASEGT. The CDR3 sequence is 15 residues long. V was trimmed by 6 bases and J by 1 base, leaving 15 bases between them. This chain's CDR3 is CASSSAFGSQETQYF. CDR3 DNA: TGTGCCAGCAGCTCTGCTTTCGGGTCCCAAGAGACCCAGTACTTC.

The J gene is TRBJ2-3, the V gene TRBV6-1; D remains unclear. The DNA end is a closer match to TRBJ2-7, so the J assignment may be wrong. From germline, CDR1 is MNHNS and CDR2 SASEGT. This CDR3 spans 12 amino acids. The DNA for the CDR3 is TGTGCCAGGGGCCGTGGCCTAGATACGCAGTACTTC. Translated: CARGRGLDTQYF.

A note on this clonotype: A junction end diverges from the germline sequence, so it may reflect a read error. The chain links TRBV6-1 to TRBJ2-3, with D possibly being TRBD1 or TRBD2 (7 bases each). This CDR3 is 15 amino acids long. Germline values: CDR1 MNHNS, CDR2 SASEGT. CDR3 sequence (DNA): TGTGCCGGGGGGGTAGGGGGCGGGGGCACAGAGACGCAGTATTTC. Its protein product is CAGGVGGGGTETQYF.

V and J are TRBV6-1 and TRBJ2-1, with TRBD2 matching 10 bases. Germline assignment: CDR1 MNHNS and CDR2 SASEGT. This CDR3 has 14 residues. V lost 2 bases and J lost 10; bases outside the gene matches: 5. Here the CDR3 DNA reads TGTGCCAGCAGTGAAAGCCTAGCGGGAGACGAGCAGTTCTTC. It encodes CASSESLAGDEQFF.

This clonotype was seen at least ten times. The junction departs from germline at one end; a sequencing error may be responsible. The chain recombines TRBV12-3 or TRBV12-4 with TRBJ2-1, with TRBD1 matching over 7 bases. The CDR3 spans 15 residues. In nucleotides, the CDR3 is TGTGCCAGCAGTTTAAAAGGGGGCTCTAATTCACCCCTCCACTTC. It encodes CASSLKGGSNSPLHF.

The chain joins TRBV14 to TRBJ2-1; perhaps TRBD2 as D (6 bases). From germline, CDR1 is SGHDN and CDR2 FVKESK. Trimming took 0 bases from V and 6 from J, leaving 9 bases between them. CDR3 length: 14 residues. The CDR3 DNA reads TGTGCCAGCAGCCAAGATCGGGGGTCCAATGAGCAGTTCTTC. It yields the protein CASSQDRGSNEQFF.

The chain links TRBV10-1 to TRBJ2-4; 7 bases match TRBD2. Trimming cost V 8 bases and J 12 bases; bases outside gene matches: 19. Per germline, CDR1 WNHNN and CDR2 SYGVQD (reference sequence). The length of the CDR3 is 15 residues. This CDR3 is CASGAGVGGTDTQYF. CDR3 sequence (DNA): TGCGCCAGCGGCGCGGGGGTGGGAGGCACAGATACTCAGTACTTC.

The chain employs TRBV6-1 and TRBJ1-6; 7 bases line up with TRBD1. CDR1 and CDR2 (germline): MNHNS, SASEGT. V was pared by 7 bases and J by 7 bases, with 7 bases of the junction left unmatched. This CDR3 has 14 residues. The CDR3 here is CASKVPGQNSPLHF. The CDR3 DNA is TGTGCCAGCAAAGTCCCGGGACAGAATTCACCCCTCCACTTT.